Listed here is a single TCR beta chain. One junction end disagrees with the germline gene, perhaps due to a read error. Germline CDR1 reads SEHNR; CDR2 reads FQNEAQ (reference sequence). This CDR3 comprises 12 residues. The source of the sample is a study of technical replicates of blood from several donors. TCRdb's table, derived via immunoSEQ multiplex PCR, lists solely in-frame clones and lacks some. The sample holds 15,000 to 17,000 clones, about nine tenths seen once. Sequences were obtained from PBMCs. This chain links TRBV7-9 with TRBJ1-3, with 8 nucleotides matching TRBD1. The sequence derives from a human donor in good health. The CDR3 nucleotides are TGTGCCAGCAGCTTAACTGGGACAGGCGTTAATTTT. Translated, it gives CASSLTGTGVNF.